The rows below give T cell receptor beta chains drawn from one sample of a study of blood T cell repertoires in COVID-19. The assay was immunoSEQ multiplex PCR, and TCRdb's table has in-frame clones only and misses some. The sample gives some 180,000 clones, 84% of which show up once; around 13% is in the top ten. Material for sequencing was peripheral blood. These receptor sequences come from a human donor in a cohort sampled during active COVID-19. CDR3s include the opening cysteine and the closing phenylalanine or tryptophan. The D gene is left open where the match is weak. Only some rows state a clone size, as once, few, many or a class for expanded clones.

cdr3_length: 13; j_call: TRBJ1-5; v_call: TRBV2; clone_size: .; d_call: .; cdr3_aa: CASRRGGDQPQHF; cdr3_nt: TGTGCCAGCAGGAGGGGCGGGGATCAGCCCCAGCATTTT
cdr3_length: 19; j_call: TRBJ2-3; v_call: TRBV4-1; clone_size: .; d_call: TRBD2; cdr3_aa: CASSPIAGASGRAGDTQYF; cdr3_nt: TGCGCCAGCAGTCCAATCGCTGGAGCTAGCGGGAGGGCGGGTGATACGCAGTATTTT
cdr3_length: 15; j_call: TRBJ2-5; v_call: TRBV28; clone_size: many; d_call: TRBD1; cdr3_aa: CASSLTGGGQETQYF; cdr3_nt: TGTGCCAGCAGTTTAACAGGGGGCGGACAAGAGACCCAGTACTTC
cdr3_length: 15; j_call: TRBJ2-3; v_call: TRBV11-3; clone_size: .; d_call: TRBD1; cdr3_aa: CASSLRQGNLDTQYF; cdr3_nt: TGTGCCAGCAGCTTGAGACAGGGGAATCTTGATACGCAGTATTTT
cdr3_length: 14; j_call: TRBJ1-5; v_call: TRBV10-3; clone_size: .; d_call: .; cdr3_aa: CAISESQGNQPQHF; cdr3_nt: TGTGCCATCAGTGAATCCCAGGGCAATCAGCCCCAGCATTTT
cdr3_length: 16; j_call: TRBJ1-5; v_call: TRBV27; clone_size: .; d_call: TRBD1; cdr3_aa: CARGTGLIDSNQPQHF; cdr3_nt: TGCGCACGCGGGACAGGGCTTATAGATAGCAATCAGCCCCAGCATTTT
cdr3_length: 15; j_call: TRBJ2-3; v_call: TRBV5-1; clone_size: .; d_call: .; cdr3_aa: CASSLDSHSTDTQYF; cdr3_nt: TGCGCCAGCAGCTTGGACTCTCACAGCACAGATACGCAGTATTTT
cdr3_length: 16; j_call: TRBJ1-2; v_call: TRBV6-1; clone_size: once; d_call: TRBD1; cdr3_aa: CASSEVGAGGYYGYTF; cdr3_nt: TGTGCCAGCAGTGAAGTTGGAGCAGGGGGGTACTATGGCTACACCTTC
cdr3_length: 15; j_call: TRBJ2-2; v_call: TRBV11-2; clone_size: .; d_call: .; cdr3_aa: CASSPTYGNTGELFF; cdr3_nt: TGTGCCAGCAGCCCCACCTATGGGAACACCGGGGAGCTGTTTTTT
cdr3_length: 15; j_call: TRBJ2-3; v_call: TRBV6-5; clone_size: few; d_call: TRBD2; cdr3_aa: CASSPAGVSTDTQYF; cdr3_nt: TGTGCCAGCAGTCCCGCGGGGGTGAGCACAGATACGCAGTATTTT
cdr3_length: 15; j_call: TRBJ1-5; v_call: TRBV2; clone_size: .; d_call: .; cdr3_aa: CASTASSSGNQPQHF; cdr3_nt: TGTGCCAGCACCGCAAGCTCCTCGGGCAATCAGCCCCAGCATTTT
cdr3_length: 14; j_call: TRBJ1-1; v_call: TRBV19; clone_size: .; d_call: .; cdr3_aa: CASSIESRRPGAFF; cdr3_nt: TGTGCCAGTAGTATAGAATCTCGAAGGCCAGGAGCTTTCTTT
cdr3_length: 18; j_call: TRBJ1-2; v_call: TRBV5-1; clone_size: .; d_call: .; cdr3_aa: CASSIEGGAGARNYGYTF; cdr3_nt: TGCGCCAGCAGCATTGAGGGAGGGGCAGGGGCGCGGAACTATGGCTACACCTTC
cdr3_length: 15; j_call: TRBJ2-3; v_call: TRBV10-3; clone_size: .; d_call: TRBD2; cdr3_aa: CAISRTSGSTDTQYF; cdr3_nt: TGTGCCATCAGCCGGACTAGCGGAAGCACAGATACGCAGTATTTT
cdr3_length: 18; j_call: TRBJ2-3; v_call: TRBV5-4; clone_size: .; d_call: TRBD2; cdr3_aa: CASSLRGLLAADTDTQYF; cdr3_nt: TGTGCCAGCAGCTTGCGGGGACTACTAGCGGCAGACACAGATACGCAGTATTTT
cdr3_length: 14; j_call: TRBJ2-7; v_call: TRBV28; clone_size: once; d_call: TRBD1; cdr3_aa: CASSTGGAPYEQYF; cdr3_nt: TGTGCCAGCAGTACAGGGGGCGCCCCCTACGAGCAGTACTTC
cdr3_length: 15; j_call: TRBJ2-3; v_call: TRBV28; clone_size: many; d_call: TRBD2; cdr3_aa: CASSLIGTTSGTQYF; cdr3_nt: TGTGCCAGCAGCCTTATAGGGACGACTAGCGGCACGCAGTATTTT
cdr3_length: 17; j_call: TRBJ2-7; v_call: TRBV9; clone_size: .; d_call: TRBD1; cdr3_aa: CASSARPLTGGSYEQYF; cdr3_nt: TGTGCCAGCAGCGCCCGACCCCTGACAGGGGGCTCGTACGAGCAGTACTTC
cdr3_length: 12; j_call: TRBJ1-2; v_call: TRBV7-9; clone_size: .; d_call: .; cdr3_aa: CASSTGAWGYTF; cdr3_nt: TGTGCCAGCAGTACCGGAGCGTGGGGCTACACCTTC
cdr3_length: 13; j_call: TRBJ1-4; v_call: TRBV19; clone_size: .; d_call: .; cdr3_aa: CASSIDRREKLFF; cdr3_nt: TGTGCCAGTAGTATCGACAGGCGGGAAAAACTGTTTTTT
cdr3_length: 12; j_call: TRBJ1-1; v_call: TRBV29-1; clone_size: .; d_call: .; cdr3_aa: CSVDRSNTEAFF; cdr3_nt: TGCAGCGTCGACAGAAGCAACACTGAAGCTTTCTTT
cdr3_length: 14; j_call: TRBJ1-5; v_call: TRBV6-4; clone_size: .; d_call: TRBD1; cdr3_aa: CANQKTGWVQPQHF; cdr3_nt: TGTGCCAACCAGAAGACAGGGTGGGTACAGCCCCAGCATTTT
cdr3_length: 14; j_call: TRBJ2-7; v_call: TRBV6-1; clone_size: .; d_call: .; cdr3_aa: CASSEAGSSYEQYF; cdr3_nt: TGTGCCAGCAGTGAAGCGGGCTCCTCCTACGAGCAGTACTTC
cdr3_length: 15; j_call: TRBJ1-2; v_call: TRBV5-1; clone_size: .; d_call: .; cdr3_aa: CASSLVSPGMAGYTF; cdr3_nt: TGCGCCAGCAGCTTGGTCAGTCCGGGAATGGCTGGCTACACCTTC
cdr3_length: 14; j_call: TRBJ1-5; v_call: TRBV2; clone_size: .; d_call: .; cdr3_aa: CASSEEGGNQPQHF; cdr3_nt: TGTGCCAGCAGTGAGGAGGGAGGCAATCAGCCCCAGCATTTT
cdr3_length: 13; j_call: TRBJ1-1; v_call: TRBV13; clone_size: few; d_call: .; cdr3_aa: CASSLTDNTEAFF; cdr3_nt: TGTGCCAGCAGCTTGACAGATAACACTGAAGCTTTCTTT
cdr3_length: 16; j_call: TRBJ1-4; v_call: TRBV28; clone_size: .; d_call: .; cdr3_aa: CASSQATGRVLEKLFF; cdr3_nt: TGTGCCAGCAGTCAGGCGACAGGTCGGGTTTTGGAAAAACTGTTTTTT
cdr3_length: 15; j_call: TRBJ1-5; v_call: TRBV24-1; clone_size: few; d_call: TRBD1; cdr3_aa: CATSDGTDGNQPQHF; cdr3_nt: TGTGCCACCAGTGATGGGACAGATGGCAATCAGCCCCAGCATTTT
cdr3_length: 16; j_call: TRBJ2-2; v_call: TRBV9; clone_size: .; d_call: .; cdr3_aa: CASSVVRGQNTGELFF; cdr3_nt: TGTGCCAGCAGCGTCGTCAGGGGACAGAACACCGGGGAGCTGTTTTTT
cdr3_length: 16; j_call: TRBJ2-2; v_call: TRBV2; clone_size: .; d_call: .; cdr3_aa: CASIQQGLVRTGELFF; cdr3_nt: TGTGCCAGCATACAACAGGGTTTGGTTCGAACCGGGGAGCTGTTTTTT
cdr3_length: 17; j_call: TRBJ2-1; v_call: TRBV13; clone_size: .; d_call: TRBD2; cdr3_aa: CASSLRTSGRGGNEQFF; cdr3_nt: TGTGCCAGCAGCCTAAGGACTAGCGGGAGGGGGGGCAATGAGCAGTTCTTC
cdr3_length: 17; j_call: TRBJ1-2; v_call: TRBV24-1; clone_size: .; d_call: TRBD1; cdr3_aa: CATIDRDRLKSYYGYTF; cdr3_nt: TGTGCCACCATCGACCGGGACAGGCTAAAGTCCTACTATGGCTACACCTTC
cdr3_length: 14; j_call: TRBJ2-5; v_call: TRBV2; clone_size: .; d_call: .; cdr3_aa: CASSATYRAETQYF; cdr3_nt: TGTGCCAGCAGCGCAACTTACAGGGCGGAGACCCAGTACTTC
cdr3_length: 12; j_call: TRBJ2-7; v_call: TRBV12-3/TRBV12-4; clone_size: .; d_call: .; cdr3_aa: CASSPSVYEQYF; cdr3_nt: TGTGCCAGCAGTCCAAGCGTCTACGAGCAGTACTTC
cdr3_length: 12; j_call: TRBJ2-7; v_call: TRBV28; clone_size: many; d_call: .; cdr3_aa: CASSSTIYEQYF; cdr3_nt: TGTGCCAGCAGCTCCACTATTTACGAGCAGTACTTC
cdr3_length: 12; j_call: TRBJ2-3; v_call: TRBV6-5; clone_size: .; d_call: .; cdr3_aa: CASTYEADTQYF; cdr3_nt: TGTGCCAGCACCTACGAGGCGGATACGCAGTATTTT
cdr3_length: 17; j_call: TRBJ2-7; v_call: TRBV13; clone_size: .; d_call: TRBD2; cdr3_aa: CASSGRGLAGFSYEQYF; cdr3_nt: TGTGCCAGCAGCGGGCGGGGACTAGCGGGATTCTCCTACGAGCAGTACTTC
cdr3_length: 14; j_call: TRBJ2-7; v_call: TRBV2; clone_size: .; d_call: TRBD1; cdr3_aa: CASSLGTGWYEQYF; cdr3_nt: TGTGCCAGCAGCCTAGGGACAGGGTGGTACGAGCAGTACTTC
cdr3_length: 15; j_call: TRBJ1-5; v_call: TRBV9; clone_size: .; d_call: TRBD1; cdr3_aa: CASSSPCRGNQPQHF; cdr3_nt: TGTGCCAGCAGCTCCCCGTGCAGGGGGAATCAGCCCCAGCATTTT
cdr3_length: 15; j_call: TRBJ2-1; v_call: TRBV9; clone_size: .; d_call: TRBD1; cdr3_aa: CASSARDRAYNEQFF; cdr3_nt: TGTGCCAGCAGCGCTCGGGACAGGGCCTACAATGAGCAGTTCTTC
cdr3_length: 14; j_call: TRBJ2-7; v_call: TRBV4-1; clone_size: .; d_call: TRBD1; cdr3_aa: CASSQVTGGYEQYF; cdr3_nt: TGCGCCAGCAGCCAGGTAACAGGGGGTTACGAGCAGTACTTC
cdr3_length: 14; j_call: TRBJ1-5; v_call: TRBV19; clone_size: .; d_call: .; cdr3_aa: CASCRGRSNQPQHF; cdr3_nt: TGTGCCAGTTGCAGGGGAAGAAGCAATCAGCCCCAGCATTTT
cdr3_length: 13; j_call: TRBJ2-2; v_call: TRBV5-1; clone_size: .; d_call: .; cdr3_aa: CASSFQGSGELFF; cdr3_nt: TGCGCCAGCAGCTTTCAGGGTTCCGGGGAGCTGTTTTTT